The 29 T cell receptor beta chains below come from one sample, sequenced in a study of blood T cell repertoires in COVID-19. This table comes from immunoSEQ multiplex PCR, and its TCRdb copy is limited to in-frame clones, with some not included. The sample records 37,000 or so clones, approximately 78% being singletons. The specimen was peripheral blood. The source is a man aged 55 to 70 with acute or convalescent COVID-19.

This sequence joins TRBV5-1 and TRBJ2-2; 9 bases map to TRBD1. CDR1 is SGHRS and CDR2 is YFSETQ in the germline V gene. After removal of 5 bases from V and 4 bases from J, the junction contained 12 bases not matched to a gene. This CDR3 spans 17 amino acids. CDR3 nucleotides: TGCGCCAGCAGAGGGTCGACAGGGGGAATCGGCACCGGGGAGCTGTTTTTT. This encodes CASRGSTGGIGTGELFF.

This chain joins TRBV5-4 and TRBJ2-7; 7 bases line up with TRBD1. The V gene's germline CDR1 is SGHNT and CDR2 YYREEE (reference sequence). The CDR3 covers 15 residues. Trimming removed 4 bases from V and 5 bases from J; junction bases left unmatched: 12. DNA of the CDR3: TGTGCCAGCAGCGCCAGGGGGACAATCCTAAACGAGCAGTACTTC. This encodes CASSARGTILNEQYF.

The rearrangement joins TRBV25-1 to TRBJ1-5, with 8 bases matching TRBD1. The ends lost 8 bases at V and 2 bases at J; junction bases unmatched: 8. The CDR3 length is 15 residues. The germline CDR1 and CDR2 sequences are MGHDK and SYGVNS. The CDR3, as DNA: TGTGCCAGCGAATGGCCGACAGGGGGCAATCAGCCCCAGCATTTT. This gives the protein CASEWPTGGNQPQHF.

This chain connects TRBV25-1 to TRBJ2-5; no firm D call. The V gene lost 8 bases and the J gene lost 2 bases, with 15 bases spanning the gap. CDR3 length: 14 amino acids. Germline CDR1 and CDR2: MGHDK and SYGVNS. The CDR3 DNA is TGTGCCAGCTCGCGAGCCGACGGGCAAGAGACCCAGTACTTC. Protein sequence: CASSRADGQETQYF. The whole variable domain, filled in from reference TRBV25-1 and TRBJ2-5, reads EADIYQTPRYLVIGTGKKITLECSQTMGHDKMYWYQQDPGMELHLIHYSYGVNSTEKGDLSSESTVSRIRTEHFPLTLESARPSHTSQYLCASSRADGQETQYFGPGTRLLVL.

This clone is a singleton in its sample. The V gene is TRBV28, the J gene TRBJ2-5; TRBD2 might be the D (7 bases). Germline lookup yields CDR1 MDHEN and CDR2 SYDVKM. Trimming removed 5 bases from V and 2 bases from J, with 15 bases in between. The CDR3 extends over 15 amino acids. The CDR3 DNA reads TGTGCCAGCAGTATTATGGGGAGGGGGCAAGAGACCCAGTACTTC. It yields the protein CASSIMGRGQETQYF. The complete variable domain, with remaining parts taken from reference TRBV28 and TRBJ2-5, reads DVKVTQSSRYLVKRTGEKVFLECVQDMDHENMFWYRQDPGLGLRLIYFSYDVKMKEKGDIPEGYSVSREKKERFSLILESASTNQTSMYLCASSIMGRGQETQYFGPGTRLLVL.

This chain uses TRBV7-2 with TRBJ2-1, with 7 bases matching TRBD2. The CDR3 sequence is 16 residues long. With 3 bases clipped from V and 1 base from J, the junction kept 6 bases outside the gene matches. The germline CDR1 and CDR2 sequences are SGHTA and FQGNSA. Here the CDR3 DNA reads TGTGCCAGCAGCTTGGAAGCGGGACGGTCCTACAATGAGCAGTTCTTC. Translated, it gives CASSLEAGRSYNEQFF. Full variable domain (remainder filled in from reference TRBV7-2 and TRBJ2-1): GAGVSQSPSNKVTEKGKDVELRCDPISGHTALYWYRQSLGQGLEFLIYFQGNSAPDKSGLPSDRFSAERTGGSVSTLTIQRTQQEDSAVYLCASSLEAGRSYNEQFFGPGTRLTVL.

CDR3 sequence: CASSLGYAGHEQFF. The CDR3 coding sequence is TGTGCCAGCAGCCTGGGCTATGCAGGTCATGAGCAGTTCTTC. This chain joins TRBV9 and TRBJ2-1; D call uncertain. This CDR3 contains 14 residues. Trimming took off 4 bases at V and 8 bases at J, with 16 bases between the two ends. CDR1 and CDR2 from the germline V gene are SGDLS and YYNGEE.

The chain uses TRBV14 and TRBJ2-7; the D gene is possibly TRBD1 (6 bases). With 2 bases removed from V and 4 bases from J, the gap between germline ends came to 15 bases. This CDR3 spans 15 amino acids. CDR1 is SGHDN and CDR2 is FVKESK in the germline V gene. CDR3 loop: CASSQTGSGVYEQYF. CDR3 bases: TGTGCCAGCAGCCAAACAGGGTCCGGAGTGTACGAGCAGTACTTC.

The genes are TRBV6-5 and TRBJ1-3, with 7 nucleotides matching TRBD1. The CDR3 spans 14 residues. V gave up 5 bases and J gave up 4 bases; unmatched junction bases: 5. Germline lookup yields CDR1 MNHEY and CDR2 SVGAGI. CDR3 residues: CASSRPTGGNTIYF. In DNA, the CDR3 is TGTGCCAGCAGTCGCCCGACAGGGGGAAACACCATATATTTT.

Turning to this clone: At one of its ends the junction is not consistent with the germline gene, which may arise from a read error. This chain uses TRBV3-1 (or the pseudogene TRBV3-2) with TRBJ2-7; D not resolved. This CDR3 has 12 residues. The germline gives CDR1 LGHDT, CDR2 YNNKEL (reference sequence). CDR3 coding DNA: TGTGTCAGCAGCTCCCCGGGCTACGAGCAGTACTTC. Its translation: CVSSSPGYEQYF.

The rearrangement links TRBV29-1 to TRBJ2-1; the D is unclear. Trimming took off 2 bases at V and 9 bases at J, with 8 bases between the two ends. Germline V gene data show CDR1 as SQVTM and CDR2 as ANQGSEA. The CDR3 totals 11 residues. The CDR3 region has the DNA TGCAGCGTTGAAACAGCTGGTGAGCAGTTCTTC. It specifies CSVETAGEQFF.

This chain links TRBV28 with TRBJ2-5, with a tentative D call TRBD1 (6 bases). This CDR3 spans 12 amino acids. The V and J ends lost 8 bases and 3 bases respectively, with 10 bases between them. Looked up from germline, CDR1 is MDHEN and CDR2 is SYDVKM. Written as DNA, the CDR3 is TGTGCCAGCCGGGACACAAAAGAGACCCAGTACTTC. Amino acids: CASRDTKETQYF.

The chain is built from TRBV30 and TRBJ1-6, with TRBD1 identical over 7 bases. Germline CDR1 reads GTSNPN; CDR2 reads SVGIG (reference sequence). V gave up 1 base and J gave up 3 bases; unmatched junction bases: 3. The CDR3 contains 15 residues. The CDR3 loop reads CAWSARTGYNSPLHF. The CDR3 DNA reads TGTGCCTGGAGTGCTAGGACAGGCTATAATTCACCCCTCCACTTT.

The J gene is TRBJ2-7, the V gene TRBV2; D might be TRBD1 (5 bases). V lost 1 base, J lost 4 bases, and 17 bases lay in between. This CDR3 spans 16 amino acids. Germline V gene data show CDR1 as SNHLY and CDR2 as FYNNEI. The DNA for the CDR3 is TGTGCCAGCAGTGAAGATTTAACAGGATACTCATACGAGCAGTACTTC. Translation gives CASSEDLTGYSYEQYF.

This clone was recorded only once. V and J are TRBV11-2 and TRBJ1-6; tentatively, D is TRBD1 (5 bases). The V end lost 3 bases, the J end lost 5 bases, and 17 bases lay between the germline ends. The germline V gene has CDR1 SGHAT and CDR2 FQNNGV. CDR3 length equals 17 residues. The CDR3 DNA is TGTGCCAGCAGCTTCAGGGCTAACGGACGGGATAATTCACCCCTCCACTTT. Translating it yields CASSFRANGRDNSPLHF.

In its sample, this clone was seen once. The chain carries TRBV6-6 and TRBJ2-4, with D tentatively TRBD1 (6 bases). Germline loops: CDR1 MNHNY, CDR2 SVGAGI (reference sequence). The CDR3 has 16 residues. V lost 6 bases and J lost 0, with 15 bases in between. CDR3 amino acids: CASSGQTNLAKNIQYF. For the CDR3, the DNA is TGTGCCAGCAGCGGACAGACCAACTTAGCCAAAAACATTCAGTACTTC.

This clone was counted a few times. The chain is built from TRBV18 and TRBJ1-2; D might be TRBD1 (5 bases). Germline CDR1 and CDR2: KGHSH and LQKENI. The germline V and J ends were trimmed by 2 bases and 8 bases, with 18 bases remaining between them. The CDR3 is 15 residues long. CDR3 in amino acids: CASSPTQAGNEGYTF. DNA of the CDR3: TGTGCCAGCTCACCAACCCAGGCAGGGAATGAAGGCTACACCTTC. Full variable domain (rest looked up from reference TRBV18 and TRBJ1-2): NAGVMQNPRHLVRRRGQEARLRCSPMKGHSHVYWYRQLPEEGLKFMVYLQKENIIDESGMPKERFSAEFPKEGPSILRIQQVVRGDSAAYFCASSPTQAGNEGYTFGSGTRLTVV.

This chain uses TRBV5-8 with TRBJ1-6, with D tentatively TRBD1 (6 bases). The CDR3 has 14 amino acids. CDR1 is SGHTS, CDR2 YDEGEE, per germline. V shed 0 bases and J shed 7 bases, with 8 bases lying between them. The CDR3 DNA reads as TGTGCCAGCAGCTTGGGGGACAAAAATTCACCCCTCCACTTT. Its protein is CASSLGDKNSPLHF. Using reference TRBV5-8 and TRBJ1-6 for the parts outside the CDR3, the full variable domain is EAGVTQSPTHLIKTRGQQATLRCSPISGHTSVYWYQQALGLGLQFLLWYDEGEERNRGNFPPRFSGRQFPNYSSELNVNALELEDSALYLCASSLGDKNSPLHFGNGTRLTVT.

The chain has TRBV5-4 and TRBJ2-7, with no clear D. This CDR3 spans 13 amino acids. Trimming took 3 bases from V and 1 from J, leaving 8 bases between them. From germline, CDR1 is SGHNT and CDR2 YYREEE (reference sequence). The CDR3 loop is CASSSPRSYEQYF. The CDR3 DNA follows: TGTGCCAGCAGCTCCCCTCGTTCCTACGAGCAGTACTTC. Drawing the rest from reference TRBV5-4 and TRBJ2-7, the complete variable domain is ETGVTQSPTHLIKTRGQQVTLRCSSQSGHNTVSWYQQALGQGPQFIFQYYREEENGRGNFPPRFSGLQFPNYSSELNVNALELDDSALYLCASSSPRSYEQYFGPGTRLTVT.

In this sample, this clone turned up once. The gene calls are TRBV6-5 and TRBJ2-3; no clear D. The CDR3 consists of 13 residues. Trimming left V 2 bases short and J 1 base short, with 4 bases between. Germline CDR1 reads MNHEY; CDR2 reads SVGAGI. The CDR3 is CASSYIGTDTQYF. In DNA, the CDR3 is TGTGCCAGCAGTTACATCGGCACAGATACGCAGTATTTT.

CDR3 sequence reads: CASSSGLAGVEYF. The CDR3 DNA follows: TGTGCCAGCAGCTCGGGACTAGCGGGAGTAGAGTACTTC. The chain carries TRBV7-2 and TRBJ2-7; 14 bases are shared with TRBD2. The V segment lost 4 bases and the J segment 11 bases; nucleotides outside the gene matches: 4. Germline V gives CDR1 SGHTA, CDR2 FQGNSA. The CDR3 covers 13 residues.

This clone has only a few counts. V and J are TRBV5-1 and TRBJ2-2; 12 positions match TRBD2. This CDR3 has 15 residues. Germline CDR1 reads SGHRS; CDR2 reads YFSETQ. The V and J ends lost 4 bases and 7 bases, in that order; junction bases with no gene match: 5. The CDR3 sequence is CASSATSGRSGELFF. CDR3 in DNA: TGCGCCAGCAGCGCGACTAGCGGGAGAAGCGGGGAGCTGTTTTTT.

This clone came up a few times. The rearrangement links TRBV7-2 to TRBJ2-3; TRBD2 aligns across 9 bases. The CDR3 is 16 amino acids. V lost 6 bases, J lost 3 bases, and 10 bases stayed unmatched. Germline V gene sequence: CDR1 SGHTA, CDR2 FQGNSA. The CDR3 is CASSSPGTSYTDTQYF. The CDR3 bases are TGTGCCAGCAGTTCCCCCGGGACTAGCTATACAGATACGCAGTATTTT. Supplemented by reference TRBV7-2 and TRBJ2-3, the full variable domain reads GAGVSQSPSNKVTEKGKDVELRCDPISGHTALYWYRQSLGQGLEFLIYFQGNSAPDKSGLPSDRFSAERTGGSVSTLTIQRTQQEDSAVYLCASSSPGTSYTDTQYFGPGTRLTVL.

The V call is TRBV19, the J call TRBJ2-7, with 8 positions matching TRBD2. With V trimmed by 5 bases and J by 3 bases, 9 bases remained unmatched. From germline, CDR1 is LNHDA and CDR2 SQIVND (reference sequence). This CDR3 spans 15 amino acids. The CDR3 spells CASSSPGLGIYEQYF. The CDR3 DNA follows: TGTGCCAGTAGTTCTCCGGGACTAGGGATCTACGAGCAGTACTTC.

There are a few counts of this clone. This chain connects TRBV6-4 to TRBJ2-2; the D gene is possibly TRBD2 (5 bases). V lost 4 bases, J lost 3 bases, and 9 bases lay in between. This CDR3 contains 14 residues. In germline, CDR1 is MRHNA, CDR2 SNTAGT. The CDR3: CASSASRDTGELFF. The CDR3 DNA sequence: TGTGCCAGCAGTGCCTCGCGGGACACCGGGGAGCTGTTTTTT.

The table lists this clone with a count of one. This chain joins TRBV2 and TRBJ2-4; TRBD1 matches at 8 bases. CDR3 length: 17 amino acids. Germline CDR1 reads SNHLY; CDR2 reads FYNNEI. J was trimmed by 9 bases and V by 0 bases; bases with no gene match: 13. The chain's CDR3 is CASSEALPGTGGSIQYF. In DNA, the CDR3 is TGTGCCAGCAGTGAAGCCCTTCCCGGGACAGGAGGGAGCATTCAGTACTTC.

The chain couples TRBV7-9 to TRBJ2-3; TRBD2 agrees at 8 bases. The V segment lost 5 bases and the J segment 5 bases; nucleotides outside the gene matches: 12. This CDR3 is 16 amino acids long. Per the germline V gene, CDR1 is SEHNR and CDR2 is FQNEAQ (reference sequence). The CDR3 sequence is CASSATSGWGLDTQYF. For the CDR3, the DNA is TGTGCCAGCAGCGCCACTAGCGGATGGGGGCTAGATACGCAGTATTTT. The full variable domain, in which reference TRBV7-9 and TRBJ2-3 provide the parts outside the CDR3, is DTGVSQNPRHKITKRGQNVTFRCDPISEHNRLYWYRQTLGQGPEFLTYFQNEAQLEKSRLLSDRFSAERPKGSFSTLEIQRTEQGDSAMYLCASSATSGWGLDTQYFGPGTRLTVL.

This chain links TRBV10-2 with TRBJ1-5; 8 bases align to TRBD1. This CDR3 is 14 amino acids long. CDR1 and CDR2 from the germline V gene are WSHSY and SAAADI. After removal of 6 bases from V and 5 bases from J, the junction contained 6 bases not matched to a gene. The CDR3 DNA reads TGCGCCAGCAGGGCGCCAGGGGGCGATCAGCCCCAGCATTTT. Its protein is CASRAPGGDQPQHF.

This rearrangement joins TRBV27 to TRBJ1-6; tentatively, D is TRBD1 (5 bases). Germline V gene sequence: CDR1 MNHEY, CDR2 SMNVEV (reference sequence). The CDR3 has 18 residues. Trimming left V 3 bases short and J 0 bases short, with 15 bases between. The chain's CDR3 is CASSFVAIGGSYNSPLHF. The CDR3 nucleotides are TGTGCCAGCAGTTTCGTGGCGATCGGGGGCTCCTATAATTCACCCCTCCACTTT.